This T cell receptor (beta chain) comes out of a study of T cell repertoires in aging, cancer and after chemotherapy. Study as a whole: Six age groups, ranging from 30 or younger to 70 or older, included the donors.

This CDR3 is 18 amino acids long. V trimming: 3 bases; J trimming: 0 bases; junction bases outside the gene matches: 11. The germline V gene encodes CDR1 SGHRS and CDR2 YFSETQ. This clonotype was counted only a few times. Antigen: not known. TCR beta rearrangements were amplified from peripheral blood genomic DNA. TRB rearrangements spanning V, D and J were amplified using mixed TRB-A/B primers. One entry per CDR3 protein, called by TCRdb with MiXCR from the multiplex PCR reads. The table lists 2,000 to 2,500 distinct CDR3 sequences, 25% to 30% of them singletons. Study-level findings and limits: Compared with age-matched healthy donors, untreated hematological or solid cancer patients showed higher blood TCR clonality. In healthy donors, age-related TCR diversity loss mainly reflected lost richness.

Sequencing used blood. The genes are TRBV5-1 and TRBJ1-4, with 7 bases identical to TRBD1. The sequence derives from a human donor with a solid tumor. The CDR3, as DNA: TGCGCCAGCAGCTCCGGATTAAACCAGGGGGCAACTAATGAAAAACTGTTTTTT. Amino acids: CASSSGLNQGATNEKLFF.